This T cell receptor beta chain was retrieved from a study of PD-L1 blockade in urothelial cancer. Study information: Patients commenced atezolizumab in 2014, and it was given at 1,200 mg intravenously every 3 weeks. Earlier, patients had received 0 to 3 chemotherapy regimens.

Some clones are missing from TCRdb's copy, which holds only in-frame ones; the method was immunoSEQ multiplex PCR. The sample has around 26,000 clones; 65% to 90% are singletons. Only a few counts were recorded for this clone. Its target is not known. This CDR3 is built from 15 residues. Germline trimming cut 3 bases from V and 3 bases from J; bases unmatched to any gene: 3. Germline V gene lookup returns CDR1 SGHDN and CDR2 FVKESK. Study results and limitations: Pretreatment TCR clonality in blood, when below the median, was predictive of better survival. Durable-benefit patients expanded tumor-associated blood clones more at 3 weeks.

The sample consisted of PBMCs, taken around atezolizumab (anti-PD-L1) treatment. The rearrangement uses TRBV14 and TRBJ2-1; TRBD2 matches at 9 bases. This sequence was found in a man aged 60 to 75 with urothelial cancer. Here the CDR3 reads CASSHGLAYYNEQFF. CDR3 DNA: TGTGCCAGCAGCCACGGACTAGCGTACTACAATGAGCAGTTCTTC.